The 30 T cell receptor beta chains in this list originate from one sample, sequenced in a study of T cells in Graves' hyperthyroidism and ophthalmopathy. Amplified TCR beta CDR3 regions came from RNA transcripts. Using the HTBI primer set, a first-round RT-PCR was run on the TCR CDR3. One entry per CDR3 protein, called by TCRdb with MiXCR from the multiplex PCR reads. The table shows around 600,000 distinct CDR3 sequences, with around 16% occurring only once. Material for sequencing was blood. These receptors all come from a woman in her thirties with Graves' hyperthyroidism.

The rearrangement joins TRBV28 to TRBJ2-6; no firm D call. Trimming cost V 7 bases and J 3 bases, with 10 bases left between them. Per the germline V gene, CDR1 is MDHEN and CDR2 is SYDVKM. CDR3 length equals 14 residues. In DNA form, the CDR3 reads TGTGCCAGCACCCTGGTGGTTGGGGCCAACGTCCTGACTTTC. Amino acids: CASTLVVGANVLTF.

The chain joins TRBV12-3 or TRBV12-4 to TRBJ2-1; weak D call: TRBD1 (8 bases). The CDR3 runs 15 residues. V was pared by 5 bases and J by 3 bases, with 14 bases between. CDR3 region: CASSLQGEGYNEQFF. Here the CDR3 DNA reads TGTGCCAGCAGTCTACAGGGGGAGGGCTACAATGAGCAGTTCTTC.

In this sample, this clonotype turned up many times. The CDR3 region is CASREGVDSYEQYF. CDR3 in DNA: TGTGCCAGCAGGGAAGGCGTGGACTCCTACGAGCAGTACTTC. The rearrangement links TRBV12-3 or TRBV12-4 to TRBJ2-7, with D unclear. The V and J ends lost 6 bases and 0 bases respectively, with 12 bases between them. CDR3 length equals 14 residues.

The rearrangement uses TRBV10-3 and TRBJ2-7; 12 bases align to TRBD2. CDR1 is ENHRY, CDR2 SYGVKD, per germline. With V trimmed by 6 bases and J by 5 bases, 5 bases remained unmatched. The CDR3 totals 14 residues. The CDR3 spells CAISPGLAGNEQYF. The CDR3 DNA reads as TGTGCCATCAGCCCCGGACTAGCGGGAAACGAGCAGTACTTC.

This clonotype was counted a few times. V usage is TRBV9 and J usage is TRBJ2-1, with D unresolved. The CDR3 sequence is 13 residues long. The germline V gene encodes CDR1 SGDLS and CDR2 YYNGEE. Trimming removed 4 bases at V and 4 bases at J, with 9 bases between. This chain's CDR3 is CASSRSQYNEQFF. CDR3 nucleotides: TGTGCCAGCAGCCGCTCCCAATACAATGAGCAGTTCTTC.

There are many counts of this clonotype. The chain recombines TRBV5-1 with TRBJ1-1; D is unresolved. With 1 base removed from V and 0 bases from J, the gap between germline ends came to 7 bases. This CDR3 is 14 amino acids long. CDR1 and CDR2 from the germline V gene are SGHRS and YFSETQ. CDR3 sequence: CASSLRLMNTEAFF. The CDR3 coding sequence is TGCGCCAGCAGCTTGAGACTCATGAACACTGAAGCTTTCTTT. Looking up the rest from reference TRBV5-1 and TRBJ1-1 gives the full variable domain: KAGVTQTPRYLIKTRGQQVTLSCSPISGHRSVSWYQQTPGQGLQFLFEYFSETQRNKGNFPGRFSGRQFSNSRSEMNVSTLELGDSALYLCASSLRLMNTEAFFGQGTRLTVV.

Concerning this clonotype itself: A single base separates this from a much larger clone, so it may be a read error. Without the conserved terminal phenylalanine or tryptophan, this CDR3 likely stems from a read error. This rearrangement joins TRBV6-1 to TRBJ2-3; TRBD2 matches at 14 bases. Germline V CDR1 and CDR2: MNHNS, SASEGT. The CDR3 is 17 residues long. Trimming cost V 5 bases and J 5 bases; bases outside gene matches: 9. CDR3: CASSRVGGTSGRDTQYV. The CDR3 DNA sequence: TGTGCCAGCAGTCGGGTCGGCGGGACTAGCGGGAGAGATACGCAGTATGTT.

The V call is TRBV19, the J call TRBJ2-2; 7 nucleotides line up with TRBD1. V dropped 3 bases and J dropped 4; count of bases not matched to a gene: 2. CDR1 is LNHDA, CDR2 SQIVND, per germline (reference sequence). The CDR3 is 14 amino acids. The CDR3 nucleotides read TGTGCCAGTAGTATGGCAGGGGGCACCGGGGAGCTGTTTTTT. It codes for CASSMAGGTGELFF.

This clonotype has ten or more counts. This rearrangement joins TRBV11-3 to TRBJ2-1; D is unresolved. CDR1 SGHNT and CDR2 YENEEA come from the germline V gene. The germline V and J ends were trimmed by 1 base and 4 bases, with 8 bases remaining between them. This CDR3 is built from 14 residues. CDR3 loop: CASSLGGIYNEQFF. CDR3 DNA: TGTGCCAGCAGCTTAGGGGGAATTTACAATGAGCAGTTCTTC. The full variable domain, with the rest looked up from reference TRBV11-3 and TRBJ2-1, is EAGVVQSPRYKIIEKKQPVAFWCNPISGHNTLYWYLQNLGQGPELLIRYENEEAVDDSQLPKDRFSAERLKGVDSTLKIQPAELGDSAVYLCASSLGGIYNEQFFGPGTRLTVL.

This chain uses TRBV3-1 with TRBJ1-4; weak D call: TRBD1 (6 bases). The CDR3 covers 13 residues. The V and J ends lost 6 bases and 4 bases respectively, with 9 bases between them. From germline, CDR1 is LGHDT and CDR2 YNNKEL (reference sequence). Written as DNA, the CDR3 is TGTGCCAGCAGGGGGGCTTATAATGAAAAACTGTTTTTT. This gives the protein CASRGAYNEKLFF.

This clonotype was found a few times. The chain joins TRBV2 to TRBJ2-2, with no clear D. The CDR3 runs to 12 residues. Trimming took off 10 bases at V and 4 bases at J, with 10 bases between the two ends. Germline V CDR1 and CDR2: SNHLY, FYNNEI. CDR3 coding DNA: TGTGCCAACCGGGTTGGCACCGGGGAGCTGTTTTTT. Amino acids: CANRVGTGELFF.

This clonotype has a handful of counts. The chain employs TRBV5-1 and TRBJ2-1; TRBD2 matches at 7 bases. V trimming: 2 bases; J trimming: 7 bases; junction bases outside the gene matches: 12. The length of the CDR3 is 16 residues. The V gene's germline CDR1 is SGHRS and CDR2 YFSETQ. In nucleotides, the CDR3 is TGCGCCAGCAGCTTCCCTGGGGAGGGAGCAGCGAATGAGCAGTTCTTC. This codes for CASSFPGEGAANEQFF.

The rearrangement uses TRBV6-1 and TRBJ2-1; no definite D call. Germline CDR1 reads MNHNS; CDR2 reads SASEGT. Trimming stripped 6 bases from V and 0 bases from J, with 12 bases between. The CDR3 has 15 residues. The CDR3 DNA sequence: TGTGCCAGCAGCCCCTGGTGGCCCTCCTACAATGAGCAGTTCTTC. Amino acids: CASSPWWPSYNEQFF.

This clonotype was observed many times. V gene TRBV11-2 combines with J gene TRBJ2-1; no clear D. Between the trimmed V and J ends, which lost 2 bases and 3 bases, there was a span of 11 bases. Germline CDR1 SGHAT, CDR2 FQNNGV. CDR3 length: 15 amino acids. CDR3 loop: CASSLFLQIYNEQFF. CDR3 coding DNA: TGTGCCAGCAGCTTATTTTTGCAAATCTACAATGAGCAGTTCTTC.

This clonotype showed up just once. J is TRBJ1-2 and V is TRBV19; D is unclear. The CDR3 is 13 residues long. Germline assignment: CDR1 LNHDA and CDR2 SQIVND (reference sequence). Deletions cut 5 bases from V and 1 base from J, with 8 bases between. In DNA, the CDR3 is TGTGCCAGTAGTGAGATATTTAACTATGGCTACACCTTC. Residues: CASSEIFNYGYTF. Drawing the rest from reference TRBV19 and TRBJ1-2, the complete variable domain is DGGITQSPKYLFRKEGQNVTLSCEQNLNHDAMYWYRQDPGQGLRLIYYSQIVNDFQKGDIAEGYSVSREKKESFPLTVTSAQKNPTAFYLCASSEIFNYGYTFGSGTRLTVV.

This clonotype was seen a handful of times. This chain joins TRBV27 and TRBJ2-2; D is possibly TRBD1 (6 bases). CDR1 is MNHEY, CDR2 SMNVEV, per germline (reference sequence). V shed 2 bases and J shed 5 bases, with 18 bases lying between them. This CDR3 is built from 17 residues. CDR3 sequence: CASSLGSADSPTGELFF. Written as DNA, the CDR3 is TGTGCCAGCAGTTTAGGCTCTGCGGACAGCCCGACCGGGGAGCTGTTTTTT.

In this sample, this clonotype turned up a few times. The chain couples TRBV4-3 to TRBJ2-7; a possible D gene is TRBD2 (5 bases). The germline CDR1 and CDR2 sequences are LGHNA and YSLEER. Trimming cost V 0 bases and J 3 bases, with 12 bases left between them. The length of the CDR3 is 15 residues. CDR3 region: CASSQDQVAFYEQYF. DNA for the CDR3: TGCGCCAGCAGCCAAGATCAAGTAGCGTTCTACGAGCAGTACTTC.

The chain's CDR3 is CASSAQGSTPDTQYF. The CDR3, as DNA: TGTGCCAGCAGCGCACAGGGGAGTACCCCAGATACGCAGTATTTT. This chain links TRBV9 with TRBJ2-3; 7 bases align to TRBD1. Per the germline V gene, CDR1 is SGDLS and CDR2 is YYNGEE. The CDR3 totals 15 residues. The V segment lost 3 bases and the J segment 4 bases; nucleotides outside the gene matches: 8.

This clonotype was seen ten or more times. This chain uses TRBV27 with TRBJ2-3, with TRBD2 identical over 10 bases. From germline, CDR1 is MNHEY and CDR2 SMNVEV (reference sequence). The CDR3 has 16 amino acids. Losses at the gene ends were 3 bases for V and 9 bases for J; bases not matched to a gene: 12. CDR3: CASSFLAGEDYPTQYF. CDR3 in DNA: TGTGCCAGCAGTTTTCTAGCGGGGGAAGACTACCCAACGCAGTATTTT.

This clonotype has more than one count but fewer than ten. The gene calls are TRBV5-1 and TRBJ1-1, with D unresolved. The CDR3 is 14 amino acids. The ends were cut back, 0 bases at V and 7 bases at J, with 13 bases in the middle. CDR1 is SGHRS, CDR2 YFSETQ, per germline. The CDR3 sequence is CASSLAIGRNEAFF. CDR3 in DNA: TGCGCCAGCAGCTTGGCGATCGGTAGGAATGAAGCTTTCTTT.

This clonotype was counted only a few times. In DNA, the CDR3 is TGCAGCGTTGAAGATCGGGGACGGGCCAAAAACATTCAGTACTTC. It encodes CSVEDRGRAKNIQYF. The V gene is TRBV29-1, the J gene TRBJ2-4; D may match TRBD1 or TRBD2 (5 bases each). This CDR3 is built from 15 residues. The germline V gene encodes CDR1 SQVTM and CDR2 ANQGSEA. Trimming took off 0 bases at V and 1 base at J, with 10 bases between the two ends.

This clonotype was counted many times. The genes are TRBV2 and TRBJ2-5, with D possibly matching TRBD1 (5 bases). This CDR3 has 15 amino acids. Trimming removed 7 bases from V and 0 bases from J, with 15 bases in between. Per the germline V gene, CDR1 is SNHLY and CDR2 is FYNNEI. CDR3 sequence: CASTQGVLYQETQYF. DNA of the CDR3: TGTGCCAGCACGCAAGGGGTCCTGTACCAAGAGACCCAGTACTTC.

Ten or more counts support this clonotype. This rearrangement joins TRBV7-9 to TRBJ2-7, with a weak D call TRBD1 (5 bases). Trimming removed 5 bases from V and 0 bases from J, with 11 bases in between. Germline-derived CDR1 and CDR2 are SEHNR and FQNEAQ (reference sequence). The CDR3 loop spans 14 amino acids. The CDR3 DNA follows: TGTGCCAGCAGCCCGGACACTAACTCCTACGAGCAGTACTTC. Encoded protein: CASSPDTNSYEQYF.

The chain recombines TRBV5-4 with TRBJ2-1, with 8 bases that match TRBD2. The CDR3 sequence is 15 residues long. The J segment lost 4 bases and the V segment lost 6 bases, leaving 9 bases of the junction unmatched. Germline values: CDR1 SGHNT, CDR2 YYREEE (reference sequence). The CDR3 loop reads CASKAAGGGYNEQFF. CDR3 nucleotides: TGTGCCAGCAAGGCGGCGGGGGGAGGATACAATGAGCAGTTCTTC.

This rearrangement joins TRBV7-2 to TRBJ1-2; D is possibly TRBD1 (6 bases). Germline values: CDR1 SGHTA, CDR2 FQGNSA. The CDR3 spans 13 residues. V dropped 5 bases and J dropped 6 bases, with 13 bases sitting between them. CDR3 sequence: CASSATGYDGYTF. The CDR3 nucleotides are TGTGCCAGCAGCGCCACAGGGTACGATGGCTACACCTTC.

The sample holds many counts of this clonotype. CDR3: CSAHRRDQGYGYTF. The CDR3 nucleotides read TGCAGTGCTCACCGCCGGGACCAGGGCTATGGCTACACCTTC. The V gene is TRBV20-1, the J gene TRBJ1-2, with TRBD1 as a possible D gene (5 bases). The CDR3 extends over 14 amino acids. Trimming pared 5 bases from V and 4 bases from J, leaving 17 bases between. CDR1 and CDR2 (germline): DFQATT, SNEGSKA (reference sequence).

This clonotype was counted ten times or more. This rearrangement joins TRBV28 to TRBJ2-7; D remains unclear. V was shortened by 4 bases and J by 9 bases, with 19 bases between the two germline ends. The CDR3 sequence is 14 residues long. The germline gives CDR1 MDHEN, CDR2 SYDVKM. In DNA form, the CDR3 reads TGTGCCAGCAGTTCAATCCGTCAGAGATTCGGGCAGTACTTC. Translated: CASSSIRQRFGQYF.

The rearrangement links TRBV18 to TRBJ2-1; 8 bases match TRBD2. The CDR3 sequence is 15 residues long. Germline CDR1 and CDR2: KGHSH and LQKENI. V trimming: 3 bases; J trimming: 4 bases; junction bases outside the gene matches: 5. The CDR3 is CASSPSGGLYNEQFF. The CDR3 DNA sequence: TGTGCCAGCTCACCTTCGGGAGGGCTTTACAATGAGCAGTTCTTC.

This clonotype was counted between two and nine times. The rearrangement links TRBV14 to TRBJ2-1; perhaps TRBD2 as D (6 bases). Trimming pared 0 bases from V and 4 bases from J, leaving 16 bases between. The CDR3 contains 17 residues. Germline CDR1 and CDR2: SGHDN and FVKESK. Written as DNA, the CDR3 is TGTGCCAGCAGCCAAGATTGGTGGGAGGCCGGTTACAATGAGCAGTTCTTC. It translates to CASSQDWWEAGYNEQFF.

This clonotype came up a few times. This sequence joins TRBV6-2 or TRBV6-3 and TRBJ2-1; D may correspond to TRBD1 or TRBD2 (5 bases each). Trimming took off 8 bases at V and 2 bases at J, with 16 bases between the two ends. This CDR3 region has 15 residues. Germline V gene data show CDR1 as MNHEY and CDR2 as SVGEGT. This chain's CDR3 is CASRHRGSPYNEQFF. DNA of the CDR3: TGTGCCAGCCGACACCGGGGCTCCCCCTACAATGAGCAGTTCTTC.